Detailed here is one T cell receptor (beta chain). The sample belongs to a study of T cells after yellow fever vaccination. About the study: Fractions containing few cells were prepared with SMART-Seq v4 Ultra Low Input.

The CDR3 runs to 14 residues. V lost 2 bases to trimming and J lost 1 base, with 8 bases between them. Germline V gene sequence: CDR1 LGHDT, CDR2 YNNKEL (reference sequence). TCRdb reprocessed the 5' RACE reads via MiXCR and lists one record per CDR3 protein. The repertoire holds roughly 79,000 distinct CDR3 sequences, with approximately 7.3% as singletons. The sequence came from a man between 18 and 29 years old who received the YFV17D yellow fever vaccine. Specimen: CD8+ T cells sorted from PBMCs, collected 10 days after the first yellow fever vaccination. The chain is built from TRBV3-1 and TRBJ2-5; D uncertain. The CDR3 DNA is TGTGCCAGCAGCCAACCAACGGGCCAAGAGACCCAGTACTTC. Its protein product is CASSQPTGQETQYF.